The rows below give T cell receptor beta chains drawn from one sample of a study of T cell repertoires in cytomegalovirus infection. No antigen is known for these receptors. TCRdb re-called the reads with MiXCR, one entry per CDR3 protein. The repertoire consists of about 110,000 distinct CDR3 sequences, with around 31% occurring once and the leading ten covering about 81%. The sequencing here drew on CD8+ T cells from cultured PBMCs, taken from culture after CMV antigen stimulation. The receptors here all came from a human donor in good health (CMV status not recorded). Some clones in this sample may be carry-over from other donors' samples. Each CDR3 is given with its conserved first and last residue. D genes are given only for firm matches. Clone size is shown for a subset of rows, as once, few, many or a class of expanded clone.

j_call: TRBJ2-5
cdr3_length: 16
d_call: NA
v_call: TRBV27
clone_size: NA
cdr3_aa: CASSPRVGVNQETQYF
cdr3_nt: TGTGCCAGCAGTCCCCGCGTTGGGGTTAACCAGGAGACCCAGTACTTC

j_call: TRBJ2-5
cdr3_length: 15
d_call: TRBD2
v_call: TRBV11-2
clone_size: NA
cdr3_aa: CASSRWTSSQETQYF
cdr3_nt: TGTGCCAGCAGCCGCTGGACTAGCAGCCAAGAGACCCAGTACTTC

j_call: TRBJ1-1
cdr3_length: 13
d_call: TRBD1
v_call: TRBV19
clone_size: NA
cdr3_aa: CAIRTGGGTEAFF
cdr3_nt: TGTGCCATACGGACAGGGGGAGGAACTGAAGCTTTCTTT

j_call: TRBJ1-1
cdr3_length: 13
d_call: NA
v_call: TRBV2
clone_size: NA
cdr3_aa: CASSFRENTEAFF
cdr3_nt: TGTGCCAGCAGTTTCAGGGAGAACACTGAAGCTTTCTTT

j_call: TRBJ2-3
cdr3_length: 13
d_call: NA
v_call: TRBV2
clone_size: NA
cdr3_aa: CASSEYSPDTQYF
cdr3_nt: TGTGCCAGCAGTGAATACAGTCCAGATACGCAGTATTTT

j_call: TRBJ2-1
cdr3_length: 16
d_call: TRBD1
v_call: TRBV6-5
clone_size: few
cdr3_aa: CASSSTQGAPNNEQFF
cdr3_nt: TGTGCCAGCAGTTCTACCCAGGGGGCTCCGAACAATGAGCAGTTCTTC

j_call: TRBJ1-1
cdr3_length: 13
d_call: NA
v_call: TRBV7-6
clone_size: many
cdr3_aa: CASGWSLNTEAFF
cdr3_nt: TGTGCCAGCGGGTGGAGCCTGAACACTGAAGCTTTCTTT

j_call: TRBJ1-3
cdr3_length: 16
d_call: NA
v_call: TRBV2
clone_size: NA
cdr3_aa: CASSESIVSSGNTIYF
cdr3_nt: TGTGCCAGCAGTGAATCCATCGTGTCGAGCGGAAACACCATATATTTT

j_call: TRBJ2-7
cdr3_length: 14
d_call: NA
v_call: TRBV24-1
clone_size: few
cdr3_aa: CATSDHREIDEQYF
cdr3_nt: TGTGCCACCAGTGATCACCGAGAGATCGACGAGCAGTACTTC

j_call: TRBJ1-1
cdr3_length: 12
d_call: NA
v_call: TRBV7-2
clone_size: many
cdr3_aa: CASSLQGPEAFF
cdr3_nt: TGTGCCAGCAGCTTACAGGGGCCTGAAGCTTTCTTT

j_call: TRBJ2-7
cdr3_length: 14
d_call: NA
v_call: TRBV28
clone_size: NA
cdr3_aa: CASSWVQGSYEQYF
cdr3_nt: TGTGCCAGCAGCTGGGTCCAGGGGTCTTACGAGCAGTACTTC

j_call: TRBJ1-1
cdr3_length: 16
d_call: TRBD1
v_call: TRBV19
clone_size: NA
cdr3_aa: CASSIRDRGQNTEAFF
cdr3_nt: TGTGCCAGTAGTATAAGGGACAGGGGACAGAACACTGAAGCTTTCTTT

j_call: TRBJ1-2
cdr3_length: 14
d_call: TRBD1
v_call: TRBV19
clone_size: NA
cdr3_aa: CASSPDRDENGYTF
cdr3_nt: TGTGCCAGTAGCCCGGACAGGGATGAAAATGGCTACACCTTC

j_call: TRBJ2-5
cdr3_length: 15
d_call: TRBD2
v_call: TRBV5-4
clone_size: NA
cdr3_aa: CASSRGLAGEETQYF
cdr3_nt: TGTGCCAGCAGCCGCGGCCTAGCGGGGGAAGAGACCCAGTACTTC

j_call: TRBJ2-1
cdr3_length: 16
d_call: TRBD2
v_call: TRBV4-1
clone_size: few
cdr3_aa: CASSQEGGGPYNEQFF
cdr3_nt: TGCGCCAGCAGCCAAGAAGGCGGGGGGCCCTACAATGAGCAGTTCTTC

j_call: TRBJ2-2
cdr3_length: 16
d_call: NA
v_call: TRBV9
clone_size: NA
cdr3_aa: CASSVGALRGTGELFF
cdr3_nt: TGTGCCAGCAGCGTAGGAGCCCTCCGGGGCACCGGGGAGCTGTTTTTT

j_call: TRBJ1-5
cdr3_length: 16
d_call: TRBD1
v_call: TRBV2
clone_size: NA
cdr3_aa: CASSGQGGPVGQPQHF
cdr3_nt: TGTGCCAGCAGTGGGCAGGGGGGCCCGGTGGGACAGCCCCAGCATTTT

j_call: TRBJ1-1
cdr3_length: 13
d_call: NA
v_call: TRBV7-8
clone_size: NA
cdr3_aa: CASSLWRGTEAFF
cdr3_nt: TGTGCCAGCAGCTTATGGCGGGGGACCGAAGCTTTCTTT

j_call: TRBJ2-4
cdr3_length: 16
d_call: TRBD1
v_call: TRBV28
clone_size: NA
cdr3_aa: CASSLLPPDRVNIQYF
cdr3_nt: TGTGCCAGCAGTTTACTTCCCCCGGACAGGGTGAACATTCAGTACTTC

j_call: TRBJ1-5
cdr3_length: 14
d_call: NA
v_call: TRBV19
clone_size: NA
cdr3_aa: CASSIQDSNQPQHF
cdr3_nt: TGTGCCAGTAGTATCCAGGATAGCAATCAGCCCCAGCATTTT

j_call: TRBJ2-7
cdr3_length: 13
d_call: NA
v_call: TRBV7-9
clone_size: NA
cdr3_aa: CASSFSGTNEQYF
cdr3_nt: TGTGCCAGCAGCTTCTCGGGGACCAACGAGCAGTACTTC

j_call: TRBJ1-5
cdr3_length: 16
d_call: NA
v_call: TRBV19
clone_size: many
cdr3_aa: CASHPRTDPINQPQHF
cdr3_nt: TGTGCCAGCCACCCCCGGACAGATCCCATTAATCAGCCCCAGCATTTT

j_call: TRBJ2-3
cdr3_length: 16
d_call: NA
v_call: TRBV7-2
clone_size: many
cdr3_aa: CASSFLVGTLTDTQYF
cdr3_nt: TGTGCCAGCAGCTTTTTGGTGGGGACCCTCACGGATACGCAGTATTTT

j_call: TRBJ2-1
cdr3_length: 15
d_call: NA
v_call: TRBV12-3/TRBV12-4
clone_size: many
cdr3_aa: CASSLGSTGYNEQFF
cdr3_nt: TGTGCCAGCAGTTTAGGTAGCACAGGCTACAATGAGCAGTTCTTC

j_call: TRBJ2-7
cdr3_length: 12
d_call: TRBD1
v_call: TRBV20-1
clone_size: few
cdr3_aa: CSAGTGRYEQYF
cdr3_nt: TGCAGTGCGGGGACAGGGCGGTACGAGCAGTACTTC

j_call: TRBJ2-3
cdr3_length: 16
d_call: NA
v_call: TRBV6-2/TRBV6-3
clone_size: NA
cdr3_aa: CASRTGTGTSTDTQYF
cdr3_nt: TGTGCCAGCAGGACCGGGACTGGCACTAGCACAGATACGCAGTATTTT

j_call: TRBJ1-2
cdr3_length: 15
d_call: NA
v_call: TRBV2
clone_size: NA
cdr3_aa: CASSEALLGSYGYTF
cdr3_nt: TGTGCCAGCAGTGAAGCGCTTCTGGGAAGCTATGGCTACACCTTC

j_call: TRBJ1-1
cdr3_length: 13
d_call: NA
v_call: TRBV5-6
clone_size: NA
cdr3_aa: CASSAQMNTEAFF
cdr3_nt: TGTGCCAGCAGCGCACAGATGAACACTGAAGCTTTCTTT

j_call: TRBJ2-7
cdr3_length: 14
d_call: NA
v_call: TRBV2
clone_size: NA
cdr3_aa: CASSEGTGPYEQYF
cdr3_nt: TGTGCCAGCAGTGAGGGCACGGGGCCCTACGAGCAGTACTTC

j_call: TRBJ1-1
cdr3_length: 15
d_call: NA
v_call: TRBV7-9
clone_size: few
cdr3_aa: CASSPSQWVNTEAFF
cdr3_nt: TGTGCCAGCAGCCCCTCTCAATGGGTGAACACTGAAGCTTTCTTT

j_call: TRBJ1-2
cdr3_length: 18
d_call: TRBD1
v_call: TRBV3-1
clone_size: NA
cdr3_aa: CASSQEVRDSPANYGYTF
cdr3_nt: TGTGCCAGCAGCCAAGAAGTAAGGGACAGCCCGGCTAACTATGGCTACACCTTC

j_call: TRBJ1-1
cdr3_length: 11
d_call: NA
v_call: TRBV27
clone_size: NA
cdr3_aa: CASSAGLEAFF
cdr3_nt: TGTGCCAGCAGCGCTGGTCTTGAAGCTTTCTTT

j_call: TRBJ1-1
cdr3_length: 14
d_call: TRBD1
v_call: TRBV13
clone_size: few
cdr3_aa: CASSDGQGYTEAFF
cdr3_nt: TGTGCCAGCAGCGACGGACAGGGGTACACTGAAGCTTTCTTT

j_call: TRBJ1-5
cdr3_length: 13
d_call: NA
v_call: TRBV7-8
clone_size: many
cdr3_aa: CASSLIRGQPQHF
cdr3_nt: TGTGCCAGCAGCTTAATAAGGGGTCAGCCCCAGCATTTT

j_call: TRBJ1-1
cdr3_length: 13
d_call: NA
v_call: TRBV6-5
clone_size: NA
cdr3_aa: CASSPAWNTEAFF
cdr3_nt: TGTGCCAGCAGTCCTGCTTGGAACACTGAAGCTTTCTTT

j_call: TRBJ2-7
cdr3_length: 15
d_call: NA
v_call: TRBV4-1
clone_size: NA
cdr3_aa: CASSQDSTGTYEQYF
cdr3_nt: TGCGCCAGCAGCCAAGATTCTACAGGGACCTACGAGCAGTACTTC

j_call: TRBJ1-5
cdr3_length: 14
d_call: NA
v_call: TRBV12-3/TRBV12-4
clone_size: NA
cdr3_aa: CASSLGAENQPQHF
cdr3_nt: TGTGCCAGCAGTTTGGGGGCCGAAAATCAGCCCCAGCATTTT

j_call: TRBJ2-1
cdr3_length: 15
d_call: NA
v_call: TRBV12-5
clone_size: NA
cdr3_aa: CASGLGDSSYNEQFF
cdr3_nt: TGTGCTAGTGGTTTGGGGGACTCCTCCTACAATGAGCAGTTCTTC

j_call: TRBJ2-7
cdr3_length: 14
d_call: NA
v_call: TRBV10-2
clone_size: once
cdr3_aa: CASSEPAYPYEQYF
cdr3_nt: TGCGCCAGCAGTGAGCCCGCTTACCCCTACGAGCAGTACTTC

j_call: TRBJ2-2
cdr3_length: 14
d_call: NA
v_call: TRBV9
clone_size: NA
cdr3_aa: CASSVYLEDGELFF
cdr3_nt: TGTGCCAGCAGCGTCTACCTAGAGGACGGGGAGCTGTTTTTT

j_call: TRBJ1-2
cdr3_length: 15
d_call: NA
v_call: TRBV7-9
clone_size: NA
cdr3_aa: CASRPPGSLISGYTF
cdr3_nt: TGTGCCAGCAGACCCCCAGGCAGCTTAATCTCTGGCTACACCTTC

j_call: TRBJ1-2
cdr3_length: 14
d_call: NA
v_call: TRBV4-1
clone_size: few
cdr3_aa: CASSQVRGVDGYTF
cdr3_nt: TGCGCCAGCAGCCAAGTCCGGGGGGTGGACGGCTACACCTTC